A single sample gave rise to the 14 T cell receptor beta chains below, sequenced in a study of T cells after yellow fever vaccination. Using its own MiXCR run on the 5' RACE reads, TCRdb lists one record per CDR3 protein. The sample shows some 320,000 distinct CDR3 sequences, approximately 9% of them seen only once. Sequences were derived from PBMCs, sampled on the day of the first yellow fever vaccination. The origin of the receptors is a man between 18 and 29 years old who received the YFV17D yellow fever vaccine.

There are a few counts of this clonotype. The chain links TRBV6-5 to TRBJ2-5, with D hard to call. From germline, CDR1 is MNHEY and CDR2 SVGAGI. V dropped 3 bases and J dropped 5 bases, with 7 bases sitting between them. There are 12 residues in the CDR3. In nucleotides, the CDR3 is TGTGCCAGCAGTTATGGGTGGGAGACCCAGTACTTC. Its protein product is CASSYGWETQYF.

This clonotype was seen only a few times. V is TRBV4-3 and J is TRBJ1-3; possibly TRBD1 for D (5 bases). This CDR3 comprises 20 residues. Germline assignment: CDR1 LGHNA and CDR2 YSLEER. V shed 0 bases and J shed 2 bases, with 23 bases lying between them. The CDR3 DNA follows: TGCGCCAGCAGCCAAGACAGGGCCGTGGGTCCGATGTTGGCTGGAAACACCATATATTTT. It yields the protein CASSQDRAVGPMLAGNTIYF.

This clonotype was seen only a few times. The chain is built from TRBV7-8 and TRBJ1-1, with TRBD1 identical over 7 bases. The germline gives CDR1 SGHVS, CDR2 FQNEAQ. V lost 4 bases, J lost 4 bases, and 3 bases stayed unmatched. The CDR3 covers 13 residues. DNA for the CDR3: TGTGCCAGCAGCTCGGCAGGGGGCACTGAAGCTTTCTTT. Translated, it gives CASSSAGGTEAFF.

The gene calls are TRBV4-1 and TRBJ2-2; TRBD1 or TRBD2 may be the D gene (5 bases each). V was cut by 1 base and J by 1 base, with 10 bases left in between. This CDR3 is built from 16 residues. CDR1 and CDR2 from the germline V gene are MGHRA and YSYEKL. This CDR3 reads CASSQVGARNTGELFF. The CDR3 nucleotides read TGCGCCAGCAGCCAAGTCGGGGCAAGGAACACCGGGGAGCTGTTTTTT.

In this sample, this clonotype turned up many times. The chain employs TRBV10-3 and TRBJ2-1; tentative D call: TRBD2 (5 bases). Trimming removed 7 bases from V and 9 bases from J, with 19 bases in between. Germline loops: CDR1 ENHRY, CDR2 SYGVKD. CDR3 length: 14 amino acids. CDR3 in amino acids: CAIKEYTLAGEQFF. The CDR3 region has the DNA TGTGCCATCAAAGAGTATACCCTGGCGGGTGAGCAGTTCTTC.

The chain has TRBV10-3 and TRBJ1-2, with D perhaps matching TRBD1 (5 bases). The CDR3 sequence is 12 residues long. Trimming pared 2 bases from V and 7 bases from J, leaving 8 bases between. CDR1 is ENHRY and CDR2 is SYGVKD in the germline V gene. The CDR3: CAISEPGSGYTF. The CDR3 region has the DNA TGTGCCATCAGTGAGCCAGGGTCTGGCTACACCTTC.

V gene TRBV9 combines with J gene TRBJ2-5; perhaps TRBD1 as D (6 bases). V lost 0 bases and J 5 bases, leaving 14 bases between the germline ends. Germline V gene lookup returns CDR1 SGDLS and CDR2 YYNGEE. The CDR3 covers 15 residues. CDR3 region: CASSVGAGAGETQYF. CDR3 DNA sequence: TGTGCCAGCAGCGTAGGGGCAGGGGCGGGTGAGACCCAGTACTTC.

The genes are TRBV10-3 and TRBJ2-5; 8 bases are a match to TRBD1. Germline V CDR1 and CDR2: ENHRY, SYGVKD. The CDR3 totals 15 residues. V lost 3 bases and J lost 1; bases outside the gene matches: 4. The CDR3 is CAISEGQGLQETQYF. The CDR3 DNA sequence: TGTGCCATCAGTGAAGGACAGGGACTCCAAGAGACCCAGTACTTC.

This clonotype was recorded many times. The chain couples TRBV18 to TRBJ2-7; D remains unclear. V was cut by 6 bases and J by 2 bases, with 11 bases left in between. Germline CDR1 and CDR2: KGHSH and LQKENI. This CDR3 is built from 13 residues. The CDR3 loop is CASSETSTYEQYF. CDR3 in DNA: TGTGCCAGCTCGGAAACTTCTACCTACGAGCAGTACTTC.

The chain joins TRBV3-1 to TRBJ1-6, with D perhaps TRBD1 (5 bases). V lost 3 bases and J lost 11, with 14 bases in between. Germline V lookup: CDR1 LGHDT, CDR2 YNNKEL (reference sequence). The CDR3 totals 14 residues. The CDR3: CASSQQGEKPPLHF. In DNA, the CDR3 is TGTGCCAGCAGCCAGCAGGGTGAGAAGCCACCCCTCCACTTT.

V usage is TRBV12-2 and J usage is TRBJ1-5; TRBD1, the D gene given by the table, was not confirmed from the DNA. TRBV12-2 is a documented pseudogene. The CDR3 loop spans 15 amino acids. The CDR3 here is CASRAYRSPNQPQHF. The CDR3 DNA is TGTGCAAGTCGCGCCTACAGGAGTCCTAATCAGCCCCAGCATTTT.

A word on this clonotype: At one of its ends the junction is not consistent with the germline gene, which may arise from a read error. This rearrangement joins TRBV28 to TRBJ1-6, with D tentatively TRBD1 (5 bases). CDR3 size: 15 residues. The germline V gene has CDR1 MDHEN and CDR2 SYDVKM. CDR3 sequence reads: CATSLWGGDNSPLHF. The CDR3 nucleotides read TGTGCCACCAGTTTATGGGGCGGAGATAATTCACCCCTCCACTTT.

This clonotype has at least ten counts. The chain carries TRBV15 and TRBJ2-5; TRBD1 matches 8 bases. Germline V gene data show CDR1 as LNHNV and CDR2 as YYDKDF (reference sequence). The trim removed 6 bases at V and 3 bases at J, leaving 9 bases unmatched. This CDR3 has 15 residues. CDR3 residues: CATRNGEQGEETQYF. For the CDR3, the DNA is TGTGCCACCAGGAATGGGGAACAGGGGGAAGAGACCCAGTACTTC.

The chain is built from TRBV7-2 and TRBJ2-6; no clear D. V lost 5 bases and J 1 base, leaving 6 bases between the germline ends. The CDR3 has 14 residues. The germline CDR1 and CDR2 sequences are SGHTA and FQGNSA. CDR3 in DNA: TGTGCCAGCAGCGAACTATCTGGGGCCAACGTCCTGACTTTC. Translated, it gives CASSELSGANVLTF.